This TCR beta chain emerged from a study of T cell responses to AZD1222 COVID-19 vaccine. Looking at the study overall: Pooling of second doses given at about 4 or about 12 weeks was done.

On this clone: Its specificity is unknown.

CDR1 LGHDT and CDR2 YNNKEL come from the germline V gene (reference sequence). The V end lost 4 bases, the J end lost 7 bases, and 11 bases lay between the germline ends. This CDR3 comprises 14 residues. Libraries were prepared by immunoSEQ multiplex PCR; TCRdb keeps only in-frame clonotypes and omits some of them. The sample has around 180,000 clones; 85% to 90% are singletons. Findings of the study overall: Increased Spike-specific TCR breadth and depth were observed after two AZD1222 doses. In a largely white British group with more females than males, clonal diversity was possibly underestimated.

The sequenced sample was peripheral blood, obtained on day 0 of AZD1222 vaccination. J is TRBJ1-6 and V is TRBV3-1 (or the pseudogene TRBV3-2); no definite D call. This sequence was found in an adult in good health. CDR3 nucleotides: TGTGCCAGCAGCCCCAGTGGGAGCAATTCACCCCTCCACTTT. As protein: CASSPSGSNSPLHF.